This TCR beta chain was recorded in a study of blood T cells in healthy people across ages. V lost 7 bases and J 4 bases, leaving 5 bases between the germline ends. This CDR3 comprises 11 residues. CDR1 is MNHEY and CDR2 is SVGAGI in the germline V gene. Primers used in a second PCR of about 6 to 12 cycles were a sample-barcoded 5' primer and a J-beta primer mix. TCRdb itself ran the 5' RACE reads through MiXCR, one entry per CDR3 protein. The repertoire holds approximately 780,000 distinct CDR3 sequences, with roughly 25% as singletons. The same sample was also studied in work on T cells of mothers and their children.

The source is a boy between 10 and 17 years old in good health. The chain carries TRBV6-5 and TRBJ1-3, with D hard to call. Sequencing was performed on blood. The CDR3 protein is CASNEGNTIYF. The CDR3 DNA sequence: TGTGCCAGCAACGAGGGAAACACCATATATTTT.